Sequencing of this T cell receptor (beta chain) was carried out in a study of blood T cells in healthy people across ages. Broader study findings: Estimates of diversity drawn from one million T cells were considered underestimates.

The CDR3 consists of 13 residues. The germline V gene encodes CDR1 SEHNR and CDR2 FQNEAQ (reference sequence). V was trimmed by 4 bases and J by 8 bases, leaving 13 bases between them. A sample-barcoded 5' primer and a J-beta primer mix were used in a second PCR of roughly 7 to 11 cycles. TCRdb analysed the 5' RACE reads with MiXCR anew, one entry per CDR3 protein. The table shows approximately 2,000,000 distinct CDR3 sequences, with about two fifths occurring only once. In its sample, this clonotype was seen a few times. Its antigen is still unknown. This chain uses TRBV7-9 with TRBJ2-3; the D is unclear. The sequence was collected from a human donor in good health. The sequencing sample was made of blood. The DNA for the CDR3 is TGTGCCAGCAGCTCACCTAGGCAGCTTACGCAGTATTTT. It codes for CASSSPRQLTQYF.